This TCR beta chain is drawn from a study of T cell clones after liver transplantation. At the level of the study: In this trial, immunosuppression withdrawal was attempted within 2 years of liver transplant. HCV positivity affected three of eight recipients; the rest lacked autoimmune or viral indications. Findings of the study overall: Rather than being deleted, graft donor-reactive T cells may have moved into the graft.

Note on this clone: As yet, its antigen is unknown.

Here immunoSEQ multiplex PCR was the method, and the copy in TCRdb shows in-frame clones only, minus some. Of 75,000 to 95,000 clones listed, approximately 80% are singletons. CD3+CD4+ and CD3+CD8+ cells were FACS-sorted from thawed unstimulated PBMCs. Germline CDR1 reads SGDLS; CDR2 reads YYNGEE. The CDR3 runs to 15 residues. With 0 bases removed from V and 4 bases from J, the gap between germline ends came to 12 bases. The rearrangement links TRBV9 to TRBJ2-3; D unresolved. This sample comprised CD4+ T cells from blood, obtained roughly 48 months after liver transplant. The receptor's source is a human patient who received a liver transplant. Some T cells may trace back to the graft donor. For the CDR3, the DNA is TGTGCCAGCAGCGTAGGTGTCTTTCGCGCAGATACGCAGTATTTT. Translated, it gives CASSVGVFRADTQYF.